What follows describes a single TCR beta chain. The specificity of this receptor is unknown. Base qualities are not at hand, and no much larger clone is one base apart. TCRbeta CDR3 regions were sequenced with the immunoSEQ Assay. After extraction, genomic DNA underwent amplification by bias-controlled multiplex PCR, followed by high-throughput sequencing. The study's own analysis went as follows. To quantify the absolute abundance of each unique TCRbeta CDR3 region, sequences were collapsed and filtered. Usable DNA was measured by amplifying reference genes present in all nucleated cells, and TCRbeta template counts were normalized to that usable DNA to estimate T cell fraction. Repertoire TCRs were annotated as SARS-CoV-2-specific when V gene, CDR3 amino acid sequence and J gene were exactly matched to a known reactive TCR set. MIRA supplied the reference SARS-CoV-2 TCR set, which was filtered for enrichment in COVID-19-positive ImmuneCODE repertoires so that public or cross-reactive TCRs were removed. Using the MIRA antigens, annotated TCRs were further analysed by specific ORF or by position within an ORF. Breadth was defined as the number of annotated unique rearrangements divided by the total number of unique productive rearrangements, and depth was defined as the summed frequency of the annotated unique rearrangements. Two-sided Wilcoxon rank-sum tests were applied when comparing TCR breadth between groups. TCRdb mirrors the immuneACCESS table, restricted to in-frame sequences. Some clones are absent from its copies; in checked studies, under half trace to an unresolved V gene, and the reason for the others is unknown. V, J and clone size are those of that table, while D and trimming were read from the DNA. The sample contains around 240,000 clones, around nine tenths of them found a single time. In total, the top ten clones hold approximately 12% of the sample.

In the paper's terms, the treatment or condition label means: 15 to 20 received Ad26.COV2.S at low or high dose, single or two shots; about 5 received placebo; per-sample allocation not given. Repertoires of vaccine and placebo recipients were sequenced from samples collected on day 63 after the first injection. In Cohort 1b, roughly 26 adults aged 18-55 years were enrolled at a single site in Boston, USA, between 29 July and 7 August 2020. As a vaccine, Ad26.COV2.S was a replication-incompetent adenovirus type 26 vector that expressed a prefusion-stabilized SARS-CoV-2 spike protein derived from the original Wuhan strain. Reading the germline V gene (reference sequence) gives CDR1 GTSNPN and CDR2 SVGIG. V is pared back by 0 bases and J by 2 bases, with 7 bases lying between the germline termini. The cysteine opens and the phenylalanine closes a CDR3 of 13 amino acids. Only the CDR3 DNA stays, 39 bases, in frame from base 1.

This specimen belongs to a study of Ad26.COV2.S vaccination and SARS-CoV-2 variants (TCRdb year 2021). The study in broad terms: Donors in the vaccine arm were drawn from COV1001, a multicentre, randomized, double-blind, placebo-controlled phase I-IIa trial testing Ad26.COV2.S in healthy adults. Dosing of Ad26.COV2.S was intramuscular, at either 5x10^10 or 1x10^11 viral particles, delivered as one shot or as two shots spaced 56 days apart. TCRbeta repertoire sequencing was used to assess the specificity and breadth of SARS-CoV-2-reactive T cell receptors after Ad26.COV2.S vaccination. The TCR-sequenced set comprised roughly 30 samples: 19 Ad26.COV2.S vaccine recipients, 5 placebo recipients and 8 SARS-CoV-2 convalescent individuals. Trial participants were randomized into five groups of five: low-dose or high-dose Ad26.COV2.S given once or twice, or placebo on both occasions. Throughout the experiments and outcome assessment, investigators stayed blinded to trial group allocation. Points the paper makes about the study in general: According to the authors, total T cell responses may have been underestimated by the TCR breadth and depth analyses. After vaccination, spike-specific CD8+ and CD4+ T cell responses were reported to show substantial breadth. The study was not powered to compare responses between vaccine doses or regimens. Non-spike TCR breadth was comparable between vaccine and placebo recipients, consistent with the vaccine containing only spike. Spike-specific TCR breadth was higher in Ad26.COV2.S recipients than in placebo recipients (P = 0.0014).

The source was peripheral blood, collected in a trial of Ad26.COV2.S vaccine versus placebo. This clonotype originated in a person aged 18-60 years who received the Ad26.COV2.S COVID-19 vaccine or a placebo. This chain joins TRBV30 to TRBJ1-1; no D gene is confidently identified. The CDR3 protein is CAWSVQVNTEAFF. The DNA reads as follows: TGTGCCTGGAGTGTACAAGTAAACACTGAAGCTTTCTTT.